This TCR beta chain was captured by sequencing in a study of blood T cell repertoires in COVID-19. The overall study: Whether acute or convalescent, the COVID-19 samples came from the United States, Italy and Spain. PBMCs, B-cell-depleted T cells, or T cells were the source of the cDNA or gDNA that made up the material.

Per the original data handling: Estimation of nucleated cell counts relied on the amplification of reference gene primers. The assay was immunoSEQ multiplex PCR, and TCRdb's table has in-frame clones only and misses some. The D gene and trimming were derived from the DNA, and the V and J assignments and clone size from that table. The sample lists over 300,000 clones; around 89% were seen once. The CDR3 loop spans 18 amino acids. V gave up 4 bases and J gave up 6 bases; unmatched junction bases: 15. Germline CDR1 is SGHRS and CDR2 is YFSETQ. The sequencing sample was made of peripheral blood. This TCR derives from a man aged 40-55 years with acute or convalescent COVID-19. The chain joins TRBV5-1 to TRBJ2-1; 11 bases align to TRBD2. This CDR3 is CASSTSLAGGPWANEQFF. In nucleotides, the CDR3 is TGCGCCAGCAGCACCTCCCTAGCGGGAGGTCCATGGGCCAATGAGCAGTTCTTC.